This T cell receptor beta chain was recorded in a study of human T cells and chemical hapten exposure. Noted time point: patch test 1, 2 weeks after DPC sensitization. The treatment was: therapeutic diphenylcyclopropenone sensitization with weekly scalp DPC. Whole blood that had not been fractionated was the source of extracted total RNA. TCRdb analysed the RACE reads with MiXCR anew, one entry per CDR3 protein. The table shows around 120,000 distinct CDR3 sequences, with around 13% occurring only once. CDR3 length: 14 amino acids. V lost 3 bases and J lost 0, with 9 bases in between. Per germline, CDR1 SQVTM and CDR2 ANQGSEA.

The clonotype was recovered from a man aged 18 to 30 with alopecia areata. Some clones in this sample may be carry-over from other donors' samples. This sequence joins TRBV29-1 and TRBJ1-3; D call uncertain. The sequences come from whole blood, collected in connection with sensitization to the hapten diphenylcyclopropenone (DPC). The CDR3 DNA follows: TGCAGCGTTGATCCCTCCTTCTCTGGAAACACCATATATTTT. Translating it yields CSVDPSFSGNTIYF.